This paragraph covers one T cell receptor (beta chain) sequence. This record belongs to a study of shared clonotypes between healthy human individuals. Overall study context: Per donor, three plates held CD4 naive cells, three held CD4 memory, two held CD8 naive and one held CD8 memory.

Method: immunoSEQ multiplex PCR; TCRdb's copy keeps in-frame clones and lacks some. This sample carries around 600,000 clones, approximately 95% of them seen once, and the ten largest clones take over 0.09%. The naive CD8 subset, CD45RO-negative cells positively selected for CCR7, excluded terminally differentiated effector memory CD45RA+ cells. Sequenced sample: naive CD8+ T cells sorted from blood. This TCR was sampled from a woman under 40 in good health.

CDR3 bases: TGTGCCAGCAGACAGGGGGCTCCCCCAGATACGCAGTATTTT. Translating it yields CASRQGAPPDTQYF. The gene calls are TRBV2 and TRBJ2-3; TRBD1 matches at 9 bases. Losses at the gene ends were 6 bases for V and 4 bases for J; bases not matched to a gene: 5. There are 14 residues in the CDR3. Germline V gene data show CDR1 as SNHLY and CDR2 as FYNNEI.